Shown below are 18 T cell receptor beta chains from a single sample sequenced in a study of blood T cell repertoires in COVID-19. Here immunoSEQ multiplex PCR was the method, and the copy in TCRdb shows in-frame clones only, minus some. The table includes 350,000 to 450,000 clones, approximately 89% detected once. Sequences were obtained from peripheral blood. The receptors derive from a woman aged 55-70 years with COVID-19, enrolled during active disease.

The J gene is TRBJ2-2, the V gene TRBV7-3, with 12 bases identical to TRBD2. The CDR3 totals 16 residues. Trimming at V came to 5 bases and at J to 1 base, leaving 2 bases not matched to a gene. In germline, CDR1 is SGHTA, CDR2 FQGTGA. The CDR3 region is CASSRTSGENTGELFF. As DNA, the CDR3 is TGTGCCAGCAGCCGGACTAGCGGGGAGAACACCGGGGAGCTGTTTTTT.

The J gene is TRBJ1-2, the V gene TRBV19, with 9 bases aligning to TRBD1. CDR1 LNHDA and CDR2 SQIVND come from the germline V gene (reference sequence). The junction had 15 bases not matched to a gene; V was cut back by 5 bases and J by 14 bases. The CDR3 is made up of 14 amino acids. CDR3 region: CASSYAGDRALRTF. CDR3 nucleotides: TGTGCCAGTAGTTACGCGGGGGACAGGGCGCTTAGAACCTTC.

V and J are TRBV7-6 and TRBJ1-2; no definite D call. The CDR3 sequence is 12 residues long. V lost 4 bases and J 8 bases, leaving 11 bases between the germline ends. Germline V lookup: CDR1 SGHVS, CDR2 FNYEAQ. The CDR3 nucleotides read TGTGCCAGCAGCTCCCCGACTTCGGGCTACACCTTC. It specifies CASSSPTSGYTF. The full variable domain, with the rest looked up from reference TRBV7-6 and TRBJ1-2, is GAGVSQSPRYKVTKRGQDVALRCDPISGHVSLYWYRQALGQGPEFLTYFNYEAQQDKSGLPNDRFSAERPEGSISTLTIQRTEQRDSAMYRCASSSPTSGYTFGSGTRLTVV.

The rearrangement uses TRBV5-6 and TRBJ2-7; 7 bases match TRBD1. Germline assignment: CDR1 SGHDT and CDR2 YYEEEE. V shed 2 bases, J shed 4 bases, and the junction held 15 bases outside the gene matches. There are 17 residues in the CDR3. In DNA, the CDR3 is TGTGCCAGCAGCTTCTGGGTATCTTGGACAGGAAGTTACGAGCAGTACTTC. Translated: CASSFWVSWTGSYEQYF.

The chain carries TRBV27 and TRBJ2-3; 7 nucleotides match TRBD1. With 5 bases clipped from V and 0 bases from J, the junction kept 11 bases outside the gene matches. Per germline, CDR1 MNHEY and CDR2 SMNVEV (reference sequence). The CDR3 loop spans 17 amino acids. The CDR3 loop reads CASSGPHRDSSTDTQYF. CDR3 nucleotide sequence: TGTGCCAGCAGTGGACCCCATCGGGACAGTAGCACAGATACGCAGTATTTT.

This clone appeared a few times. V gene TRBV7-2 combines with J gene TRBJ1-5; no firm D call. V was cut by 2 bases and J by 3 bases, with 11 bases left in between. This CDR3 region has 15 residues. CDR1 is SGHTA, CDR2 FQGNSA, per germline. In DNA form, the CDR3 reads TGTGCCAGCAGCTTACGAGCGGGTCTCAATCAGCCCCAGCATTTT. Translation: CASSLRAGLNQPQHF.

J is TRBJ1-4 and V is TRBV4-1; 7 nucleotides match TRBD1. This CDR3 contains 18 residues. The V segment lost 1 base and the J segment 10 bases; nucleotides outside the gene matches: 18. CDR1 is MGHRA and CDR2 is YSYEKL in the germline V gene. Here the CDR3 DNA reads TGCGCCAGCAGCCAAGGCAGCGGGGGAAGACAGGGAGTAGGAAAACTGTTTTTT. Protein sequence: CASSQGSGGRQGVGKLFF.

The chain joins TRBV19 to TRBJ2-7; maybe TRBD1 (6 bases). Germline CDR1 and CDR2: LNHDA and SQIVND (reference sequence). Trimming removed 6 bases from V and 0 bases from J, with 12 bases in between. The CDR3 spans 14 residues. This CDR3 reads CASSPGTSSYEQYF. The CDR3 nucleotides are TGTGCCAGTAGCCCCGGGACATCCTCCTACGAGCAGTACTTC.

This chain connects TRBV10-3 to TRBJ2-3; weak D call: TRBD1 (5 bases). Trimming removed 0 bases at V and 11 bases at J, with 9 bases between. From germline, CDR1 is ENHRY and CDR2 SYGVKD. The CDR3 totals 12 residues. The CDR3 sequence is CAISESSDRQYF. The CDR3 nucleotides read TGTGCCATCAGTGAGTCGTCAGACAGGCAGTATTTT.

This CDR3 is CASSLVGQGHMNTEAFF. The CDR3 DNA is TGCGCCAGCAGCTTGGTTGGTCAGGGGCACATGAACACTGAAGCTTTCTTT. This sequence joins TRBV5-1 and TRBJ1-1; D perhaps matches TRBD1 (6 bases). CDR3 length equals 17 residues. The germline V gene has CDR1 SGHRS and CDR2 YFSETQ. V gave up 0 bases and J gave up 0 bases, with 15 bases separating them.

The chain carries TRBV27 and TRBJ1-1, with D perhaps TRBD1 (6 bases). The germline V gene encodes CDR1 MNHEY and CDR2 SMNVEV (reference sequence). CDR3 length equals 13 residues. Between the trimmed V and J ends, which lost 5 bases and 0 bases, there was a span of 7 bases. CDR3 DNA: TGTGCCAGCAGTACAGGGCTGAACACTGAAGCTTTCTTT. Protein: CASSTGLNTEAFF.

The chain combines TRBV5-1 with TRBJ2-5; 11 nucleotides line up with TRBD2. V lost 0 bases, J lost 3 bases, and 7 bases stayed unmatched. CDR3 length equals 17 residues. The germline V gene has CDR1 SGHRS and CDR2 YFSETQ. This CDR3 is CASSLGLTSGGKETQYF. The CDR3 nucleotides are TGCGCCAGCAGCTTGGGCTTAACTAGCGGGGGTAAAGAGACCCAGTACTTC.

The rearrangement links TRBV5-4 to TRBJ1-1, with D tentatively TRBD1 (5 bases). The CDR3 extends over 16 amino acids. CDR1 SGHNT and CDR2 YYREEE come from the germline V gene (reference sequence). Trimming shortened V by 0 bases and J by 1 base, and 13 bases separated the two germline ends. CDR3 sequence: CASSLGGGNPNTEAFF. The DNA for the CDR3 is TGTGCCAGCAGCTTGGGTGGGGGGAATCCGAACACTGAAGCTTTCTTT. Full variable domain (outside the CDR3, taken from reference TRBV5-4 and TRBJ1-1): ETGVTQSPTHLIKTRGQQVTLRCSSQSGHNTVSWYQQALGQGPQFIFQYYREEENGRGNFPPRFSGLQFPNYSSELNVNALELDDSALYLCASSLGGGNPNTEAFFGQGTRLTVV.

This sequence joins TRBV9 and TRBJ2-2, with 10 bases identical to TRBD2. The CDR3 consists of 18 residues. Trimming took 0 bases from V and 6 from J; bases not matched to a gene: 11. The germline V gene encodes CDR1 SGDLS and CDR2 YYNGEE. CDR3 DNA: TGTGCCAGCAGCGTAGGAGAGGGGAGCGGGGGGGCCGCCGGGGAGCTGTTTTTT. It specifies CASSVGEGSGGAAGELFF.

The chain carries TRBV5-1 and TRBJ1-5; 7 bases are a match to TRBD1. Unmatched junction bases numbered 5, after V lost 4 bases and J lost 4 bases. Germline values: CDR1 SGHRS, CDR2 YFSETQ. The CDR3 loop spans 14 amino acids. Here the CDR3 reads CASSLGTDNQPQHF. CDR3 coding DNA: TGCGCCAGCAGCCTCGGGACAGATAATCAGCCCCAGCATTTT.

The chain employs TRBV7-9 and TRBJ2-2; 10 positions match TRBD1. V lost 5 bases, J lost 6 bases, and 12 bases stayed unmatched. Germline CDR1 reads SEHNR; CDR2 reads FQNEAQ (reference sequence). The CDR3 loop spans 17 amino acids. The chain's CDR3 is CASSPWTGGALSGELFF. In DNA form, the CDR3 reads TGTGCCAGCAGCCCTTGGACAGGGGGGGCTTTGTCCGGGGAGCTGTTTTTT.

The V and J genes are TRBV7-2 and TRBJ1-6; D is undetermined. Germline lookup yields CDR1 SGHTA and CDR2 FQGNSA. V was clipped by 3 bases and J by 0 bases, with 3 bases between them. The CDR3 totals 14 residues. This CDR3 reads CASSLSSYNSPLHF. CDR3 sequence (DNA): TGTGCCAGCAGCTTGAGCTCCTATAATTCACCCCTCCACTTT. The full variable domain, in which reference TRBV7-2 and TRBJ1-6 provide the parts outside the CDR3, is GAGVSQSPSNKVTEKGKDVELRCDPISGHTALYWYRQSLGQGLEFLIYFQGNSAPDKSGLPSDRFSAERTGGSVSTLTIQRTQQEDSAVYLCASSLSSYNSPLHFGNGTRLTVT.

The chain recombines TRBV3-1 (or the pseudogene TRBV3-2) with TRBJ2-7; 7 bases fit TRBD2. The CDR3 covers 15 residues. With V trimmed by 4 bases and J by 0 bases, 6 bases remained unmatched. The germline V gene has CDR1 LGHDT and CDR2 YNNKEL (reference sequence). DNA for the CDR3: TGTGCCAGCAGCCCGTATCTAGCGGTCTCCTACGAGCAGTACTTC. Protein: CASSPYLAVSYEQYF.